This T cell receptor (beta chain) emerged from a study of T cell responses to AZD1222 COVID-19 vaccine. Study-level information: Pooling was applied to second doses at about 4 or about 12 weeks.

Details on this clone: Antigen unknown.

Study-level findings and limits: Possibly, clonal diversity was underestimated; donors were largely white British and included more females.

Libraries were prepared by immunoSEQ multiplex PCR; TCRdb keeps only in-frame clonotypes and omits some of them. The data show under 140,000 clones, 88% seen once. Germline V lookup: CDR1 GTSNPN, CDR2 SVGIG (reference sequence). The V and J ends lost 3 bases and 1 base respectively, with 9 bases between them. CDR3 size: 13 residues. The rearrangement uses TRBV30 and TRBJ1-1, with D unresolved. Sequencing was performed on peripheral blood, taken on day 0 of AZD1222 vaccination. This receptor was obtained from an adult in good health. CDR3 in amino acids: CAWSSARNTEAFF. CDR3 sequence (DNA): TGTGCCTGGAGCTCAGCCAGGAACACTGAAGCTTTCTTT.